The rows below give T cell receptor beta chains drawn from one sample of a study of identifying expanded T cells in peripheral blood. Profiling relied on immunoSEQ multiplex PCR, and the TCRdb table lists in-frame clones only, not all of them. Among fewer than 55,000 clones listed, roughly 82% were seen once. Sequencing was performed on blood. All receptors derive from a person aged 18-69 years in good health. Both conserved end residues are part of each CDR3. The D gene is left open where the match is weak. Clone size is stated in some rows and not others, as once, few, many or a class when expanded.

>TRBV19|.|.|TRBJ2-1
CASSIAPPPVGEQFF
TGTGCCAGTAGTATAGCACCCCCCCCCGTGGGTGAGCAGTTCTTC
>TRBV11-3|.|.|TRBJ2-4
CASSFGTAKNIQYF
TGTGCCAGCAGCTTCGGGACAGCCAAAAACATTCAGTACTTC
>TRBV6-5|.|.|TRBJ1-2
CASRETAVVYGYTF
TGTGCCAGCAGGGAAACAGCAGTCGTGTATGGCTACACCTTC
>TRBV19|.|once|TRBJ1-1
CASRFKGGEPFF
TGTGCCAGTAGATTCAAAGGCGGTGAACCTTTCTTT
>TRBV2|TRBD1|once|TRBJ2-7
CASSRPQGGQYF
TGTGCCAGCAGTCGACCACAGGGGGGTCAGTACTTC
>TRBV18|.|.|TRBJ2-5
CASSPNRQETQYF
TGTGCCAGCTCACCAAACAGGCAAGAGACCCAGTACTTC
>TRBV15|TRBD1|.|TRBJ2-6
CATSRGTGSGANVLTF
TGTGCCACCAGCAGGGGGACAGGTTCTGGGGCCAACGTCCTGACTTTC
>TRBV25-1|.|.|TRBJ1-2
CASSEWKTVGGYTF
TGTGCCAGCAGTGAATGGAAGACAGTGGGTGGCTACACCTTC
>TRBV27|TRBD2|.|TRBJ2-1
CASRLRWREYEQFF
TGTGCCAGCAGGCTTCGGTGGCGGGAGTATGAGCAGTTCTTC
>TRBV6-5|.|.|TRBJ2-5
CASSTGQGPQETQYF
TGTGCCAGCAGTACCGGGCAGGGTCCCCAAGAGACCCAGTACTTC